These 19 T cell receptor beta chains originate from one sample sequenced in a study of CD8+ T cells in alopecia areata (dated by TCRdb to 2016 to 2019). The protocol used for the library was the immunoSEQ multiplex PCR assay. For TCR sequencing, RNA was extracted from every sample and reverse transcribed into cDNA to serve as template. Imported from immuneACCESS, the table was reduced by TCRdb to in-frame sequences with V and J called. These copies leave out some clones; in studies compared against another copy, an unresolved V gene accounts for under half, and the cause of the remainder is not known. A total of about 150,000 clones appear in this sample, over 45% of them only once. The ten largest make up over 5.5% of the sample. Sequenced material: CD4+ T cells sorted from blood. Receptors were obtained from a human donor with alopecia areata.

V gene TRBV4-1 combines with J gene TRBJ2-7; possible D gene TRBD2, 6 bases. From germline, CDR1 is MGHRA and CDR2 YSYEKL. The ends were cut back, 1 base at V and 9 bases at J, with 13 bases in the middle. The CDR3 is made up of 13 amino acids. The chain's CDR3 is CASSQVLGGRQYF. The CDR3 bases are TGCGCCAGCAGCCAAGTTTTGGGAGGTAGGCAGTACTTC.

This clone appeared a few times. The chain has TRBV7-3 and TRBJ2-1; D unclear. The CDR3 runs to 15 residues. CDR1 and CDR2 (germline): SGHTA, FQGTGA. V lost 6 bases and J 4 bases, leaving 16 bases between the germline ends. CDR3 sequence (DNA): TGTGCCAGCAGTCGTCCTCGGTCAGTATACAATGAGCAGTTCTTC. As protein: CASSRPRSVYNEQFF.

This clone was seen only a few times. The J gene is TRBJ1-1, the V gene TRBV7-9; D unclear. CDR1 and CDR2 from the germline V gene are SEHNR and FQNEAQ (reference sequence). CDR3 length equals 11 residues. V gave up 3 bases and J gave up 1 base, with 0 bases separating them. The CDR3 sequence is CASSLNTEAFF. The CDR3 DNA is TGTGCCAGCAGCTTGAACACTGAAGCTTTCTTT.

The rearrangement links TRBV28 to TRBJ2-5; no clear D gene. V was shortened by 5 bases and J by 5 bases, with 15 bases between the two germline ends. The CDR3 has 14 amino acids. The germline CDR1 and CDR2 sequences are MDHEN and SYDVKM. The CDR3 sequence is CASSRPPSGETQYF. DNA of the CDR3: TGTGCCAGCAGTCGCCCTCCGTCCGGGGAGACCCAGTACTTC.

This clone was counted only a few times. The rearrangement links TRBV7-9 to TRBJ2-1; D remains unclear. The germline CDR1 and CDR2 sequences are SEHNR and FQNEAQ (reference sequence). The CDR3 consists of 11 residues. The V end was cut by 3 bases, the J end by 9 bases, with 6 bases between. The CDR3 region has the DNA TGTGCCAGCAGCTTCGTTGGTGAGCAGTTCTTC. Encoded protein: CASSFVGEQFF.

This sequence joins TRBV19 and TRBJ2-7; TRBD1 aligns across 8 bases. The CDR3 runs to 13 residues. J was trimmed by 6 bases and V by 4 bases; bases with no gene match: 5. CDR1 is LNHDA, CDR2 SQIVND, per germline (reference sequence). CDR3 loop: CASSTGQVSEQYF. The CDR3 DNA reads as TGTGCCAGTAGTACGGGACAGGTCAGCGAGCAGTACTTC.

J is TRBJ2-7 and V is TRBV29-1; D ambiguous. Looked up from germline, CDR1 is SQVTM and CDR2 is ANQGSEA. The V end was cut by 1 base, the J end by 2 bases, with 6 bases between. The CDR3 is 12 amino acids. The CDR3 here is CSVEGSAYEQYF. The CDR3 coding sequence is TGCAGCGTTGAAGGTTCGGCCTACGAGCAGTACTTC.

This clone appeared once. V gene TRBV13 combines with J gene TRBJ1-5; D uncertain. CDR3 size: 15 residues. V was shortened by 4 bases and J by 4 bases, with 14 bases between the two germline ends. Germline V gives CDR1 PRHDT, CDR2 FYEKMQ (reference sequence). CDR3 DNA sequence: TGTGCCAGCAGCTCCGGGCCGGCCAGGAATCAGCCCCAGCATTTT. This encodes CASSSGPARNQPQHF.

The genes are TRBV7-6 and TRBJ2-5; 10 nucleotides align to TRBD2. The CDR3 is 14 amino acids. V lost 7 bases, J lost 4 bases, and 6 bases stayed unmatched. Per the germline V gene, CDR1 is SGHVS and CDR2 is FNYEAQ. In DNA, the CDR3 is TGTGCCAGCACCGAGACTAGCGGGTTAGAGACCCAGTACTTC. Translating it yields CASTETSGLETQYF.

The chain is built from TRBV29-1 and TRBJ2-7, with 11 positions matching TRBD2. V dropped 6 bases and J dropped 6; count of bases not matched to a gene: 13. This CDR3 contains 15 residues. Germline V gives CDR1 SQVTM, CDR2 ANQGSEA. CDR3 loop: CSVGQLSGLAVEQYF. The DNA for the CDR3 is TGCAGCGTGGGACAGTTATCGGGACTAGCGGTCGAGCAGTACTTC.

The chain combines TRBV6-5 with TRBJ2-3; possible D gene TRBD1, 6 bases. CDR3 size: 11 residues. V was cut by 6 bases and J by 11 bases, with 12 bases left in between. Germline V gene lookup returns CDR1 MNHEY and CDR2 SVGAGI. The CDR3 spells CASSPGHQQYF. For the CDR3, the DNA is TGTGCCAGCAGCCCGGGACATCAGCAGTATTTT.

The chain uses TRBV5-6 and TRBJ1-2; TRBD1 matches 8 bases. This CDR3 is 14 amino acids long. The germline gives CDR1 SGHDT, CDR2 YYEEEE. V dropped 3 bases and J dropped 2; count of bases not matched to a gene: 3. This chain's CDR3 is CASSWTGSNYGYTF. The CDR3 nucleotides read TGTGCCAGCAGCTGGACAGGGTCGAACTATGGCTACACCTTC. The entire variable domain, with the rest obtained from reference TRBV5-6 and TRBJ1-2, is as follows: DAGVTQSPTHLIKTRGQQVTLRCSPKSGHDTVSWYQQALGQGPQFIFQYYEEEERQRGNFPDRFSGHQFPNYSSELNVNALLLGDSALYLCASSWTGSNYGYTFGSGTRLTVV.

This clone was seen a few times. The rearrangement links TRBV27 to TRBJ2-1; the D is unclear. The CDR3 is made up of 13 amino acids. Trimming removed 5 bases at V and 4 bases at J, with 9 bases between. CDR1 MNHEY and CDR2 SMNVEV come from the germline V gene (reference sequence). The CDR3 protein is CASSPRYYNEQFF. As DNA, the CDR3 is TGTGCCAGCAGTCCGAGATATTACAATGAGCAGTTCTTC.

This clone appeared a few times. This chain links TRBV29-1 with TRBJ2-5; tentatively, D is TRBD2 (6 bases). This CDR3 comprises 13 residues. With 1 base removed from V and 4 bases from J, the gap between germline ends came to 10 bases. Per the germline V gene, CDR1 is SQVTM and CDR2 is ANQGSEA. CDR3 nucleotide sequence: TGCAGCGTTGAAGCGGGGGTCTTAGAGACCCAGTACTTC. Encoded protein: CSVEAGVLETQYF.

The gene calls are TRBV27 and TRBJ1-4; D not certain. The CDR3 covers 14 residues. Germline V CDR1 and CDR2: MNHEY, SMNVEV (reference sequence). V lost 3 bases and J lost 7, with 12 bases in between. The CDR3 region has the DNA TGTGCCAGCAGTTTCGAGGCCGCTCCTGAAAAACTGTTTTTT. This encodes CASSFEAAPEKLFF. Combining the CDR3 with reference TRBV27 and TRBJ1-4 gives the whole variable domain EAQVTQNPRYLITVTGKKLTVTCSQNMNHEYMSWYRQDPGLGLRQIYYSMNVEVTDKGDVPEGYKVSRKEKRNFPLILESPSPNQTSLYFCASSFEAAPEKLFFGSGTQLSVL.

CDR3 loop: CASSLSGGAGTEAFF. CDR3 in DNA: TGTGCCAGCAGTTTATCGGGGGGCGCGGGTACTGAAGCTTTCTTT. This chain joins TRBV27 and TRBJ1-1; D possibly corresponds to TRBD1 (6 bases). The V gene lost 0 bases and the J gene lost 5 bases, with 13 bases spanning the gap. Germline V gene data show CDR1 as MNHEY and CDR2 as SMNVEV (reference sequence). The CDR3 totals 15 residues.

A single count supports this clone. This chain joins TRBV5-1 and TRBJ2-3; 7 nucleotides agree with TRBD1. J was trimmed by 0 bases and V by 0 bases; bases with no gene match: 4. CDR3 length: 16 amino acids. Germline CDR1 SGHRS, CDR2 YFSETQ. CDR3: CASSLDRGHSTDTQYF. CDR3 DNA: TGCGCCAGCAGCTTGGACAGGGGTCATAGCACAGATACGCAGTATTTT.

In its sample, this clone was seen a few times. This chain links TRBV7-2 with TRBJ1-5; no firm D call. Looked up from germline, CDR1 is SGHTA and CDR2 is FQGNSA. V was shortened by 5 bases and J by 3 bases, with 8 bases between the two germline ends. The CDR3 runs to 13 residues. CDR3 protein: CASSPQANQPQHF. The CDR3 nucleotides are TGTGCCAGCAGCCCCCAGGCCAATCAGCCCCAGCATTTT.

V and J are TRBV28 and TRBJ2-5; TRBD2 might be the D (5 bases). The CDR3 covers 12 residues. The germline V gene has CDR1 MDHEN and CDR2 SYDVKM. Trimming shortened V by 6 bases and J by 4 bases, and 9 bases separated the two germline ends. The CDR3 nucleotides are TGTGCCAGCAGGGTCGCGGGAGAGACCCAGTACTTC. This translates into CASRVAGETQYF. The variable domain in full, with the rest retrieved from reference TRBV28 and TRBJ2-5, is DVKVTQSSRYLVKRTGEKVFLECVQDMDHENMFWYRQDPGLGLRLIYFSYDVKMKEKGDIPEGYSVSREKKERFSLILESASTNQTSMYLCASRVAGETQYFGPGTRLLVL.